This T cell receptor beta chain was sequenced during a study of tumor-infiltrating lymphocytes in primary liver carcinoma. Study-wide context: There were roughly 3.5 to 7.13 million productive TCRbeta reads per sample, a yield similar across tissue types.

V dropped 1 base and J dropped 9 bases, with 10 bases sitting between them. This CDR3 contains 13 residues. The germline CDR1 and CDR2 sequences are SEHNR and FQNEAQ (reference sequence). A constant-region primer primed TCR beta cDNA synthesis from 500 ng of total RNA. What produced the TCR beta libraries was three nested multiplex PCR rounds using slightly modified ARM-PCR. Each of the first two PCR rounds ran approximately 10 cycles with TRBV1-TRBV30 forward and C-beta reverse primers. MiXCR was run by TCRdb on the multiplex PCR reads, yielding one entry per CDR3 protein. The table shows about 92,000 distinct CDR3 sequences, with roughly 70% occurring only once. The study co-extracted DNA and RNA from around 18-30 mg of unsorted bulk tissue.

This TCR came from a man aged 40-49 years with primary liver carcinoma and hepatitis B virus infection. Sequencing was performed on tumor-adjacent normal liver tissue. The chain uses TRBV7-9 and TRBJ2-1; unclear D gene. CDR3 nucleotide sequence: TGTGCCAGCAGCTTAGTAGAGACGGCTGAGCAGTTCTTC. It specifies CASSLVETAEQFF.